The entry below describes one TCR beta chain. Data came from immunoSEQ multiplex PCR; TCRdb stores just in-frame clones and leaves some out. Of 250,000 to 300,000 clones in the sample, about 86% were seen once. These data come from a study of blood T cell repertoires in COVID-19. Study-wide context: The cDNA or gDNA used as material had been derived from T cells, B-cell-depleted T cells, or PBMCs.

The CDR3 is 18 residues long. Trimming removed 0 bases from V and 2 bases from J; junction bases left unmatched: 7. Germline V gene sequence: CDR1 LNHNV, CDR2 YYDKDF (reference sequence). Sequenced sample: peripheral blood. This sequence joins TRBV15 and TRBJ2-6; 7 positions match TRBD1. The sequence came from a man between 18 and 29 years old with active or convalescent COVID-19. In nucleotides, the CDR3 is TGTGCCACCAGCAGAGAAAACCGGGACAGAACTGGGGCCAACGTCCTGACTTTC. Its protein product is CATSRENRDRTGANVLTF.